A single sample is the source of the 19 T cell receptor beta chains below, sequenced in a study of neoadjuvant nivolumab and ipilimumab in lung cancer. Sequencing used immunoSEQ multiplex PCR; TCRdb keeps in-frame clones, though not all of them. Of fewer than 35,000 clones listed, less than 95% are singletons. Sequenced material: peripheral blood, taken after neoadjuvant nivolumab, alone or with ipilimumab, at or shortly before surgery. The receptor source for this set is an adult with non-small cell lung cancer.

A single count supports this clone. The V call is TRBV7-9, the J call TRBJ2-5; the match to TRBD2 covers 8 bases. CDR3 length: 14 residues. Germline V CDR1 and CDR2: SEHNR, FQNEAQ (reference sequence). Trimming cost V 5 bases and J 5 bases; bases outside gene matches: 7. CDR3 residues: CASSDRLAFETQYF. CDR3 DNA: TGTGCCAGCAGCGATCGACTAGCGTTTGAGACCCAGTACTTC.

V usage is TRBV5-4 and J usage is TRBJ2-1; TRBD2 aligns across 8 bases. With V trimmed by 4 bases and J by 2 bases, 8 bases remained unmatched. Germline CDR1 and CDR2: SGHNT and YYREEE (reference sequence). The CDR3 spans 16 residues. As DNA, the CDR3 is TGTGCCAGCAGCGTAAATAGCGGGGAGGCCTACAATGAGCAGTTCTTC. It is translated as CASSVNSGEAYNEQFF.

This chain joins TRBV6-5 and TRBJ1-1; 10 bases line up with TRBD1. The CDR3 loop spans 12 amino acids. Germline-derived CDR1 and CDR2 are MNHEY and SVGAGI. The trim removed 6 bases at V and 10 bases at J, leaving 5 bases unmatched. The CDR3 sequence is CASSRDRGRAFF. The CDR3 nucleotides are TGTGCCAGCAGCCGAGACAGGGGGCGAGCTTTCTTT.

This rearrangement joins TRBV5-4 to TRBJ1-5; TRBD1 matches at 10 bases. This CDR3 spans 15 amino acids. Germline V gives CDR1 SGHNT, CDR2 YYREEE (reference sequence). The V gene end was trimmed by 4 bases and the J gene end by 7 bases; junction bases not matched to a gene: 8. Here the CDR3 DNA reads TGTGCCAGCAGCCGACAGGGGGCTAAGGACCAGCCCCAGCATTTT. Amino acid sequence: CASSRQGAKDQPQHF.

The chain has TRBV6-1 and TRBJ1-1; D might be TRBD1 (5 bases). From germline, CDR1 is MNHNS and CDR2 SASEGT. V was shortened by 2 bases and J by 0 bases, with 13 bases between the two germline ends. The CDR3 length is 16 residues. CDR3 sequence: CASSELGPLLNTEAFF. CDR3 in DNA: TGTGCCAGCAGTGAATTGGGGCCTCTCTTGAACACTGAAGCTTTCTTT.

V is TRBV5-6 and J is TRBJ1-6; perhaps TRBD1 as D (5 bases). CDR1 and CDR2 (germline): SGHDT, YYEEEE. CDR3 size: 15 residues. Trimming stripped 4 bases from V and 4 bases from J, with 12 bases between. The CDR3 reads CASSPREGYNSPLHF. CDR3 coding DNA: TGTGCCAGCAGCCCCAGGGAGGGTTATAATTCACCCCTCCACTTT.

The chain couples TRBV7-3 to TRBJ1-2, with 7 bases aligning to TRBD1. Losses at the gene ends were 6 bases for V and 7 bases for J; bases not matched to a gene: 20. The CDR3 extends over 17 amino acids. Germline CDR1 reads SGHTA; CDR2 reads FQGTGA. CDR3 in amino acids: CASSATGTALTAGGYTF. The CDR3 bases are TGTGCCAGCAGTGCCACGGGGACAGCCTTAACGGCGGGTGGCTACACCTTC.

V is TRBV13 and J is TRBJ1-1; a weak D match, TRBD1 (5 bases). Trimming shortened V by 1 base and J by 4 bases, and 22 bases separated the two germline ends. Germline V gene sequence: CDR1 PRHDT, CDR2 FYEKMQ (reference sequence). CDR3 size: 18 residues. CDR3 amino acids: CASSLAIPGPGGRTEAFF. The CDR3 DNA is TGTGCCAGCAGCTTAGCCATACCGGGACCAGGAGGACGCACTGAAGCTTTCTTT.

V and J are TRBV7-9 and TRBJ1-2, with TRBD1 identical over 7 bases. Germline-derived CDR1 and CDR2 are SEHNR and FQNEAQ (reference sequence). There are 15 residues in the CDR3. The J segment lost 4 bases and the V segment lost 5 bases, leaving 10 bases of the junction unmatched. CDR3 coding DNA: TGTGCCAGCAGCCCGTGGGACAGACGAAGCTATGGCTACACCTTC. Its translation: CASSPWDRRSYGYTF.

The chain joins TRBV9 to TRBJ1-2; D not certain. There are 13 residues in the CDR3. Germline V gives CDR1 SGDLS, CDR2 YYNGEE. V was clipped by 0 bases and J by 5 bases, with 8 bases between them. CDR3 DNA: TGTGCCAGCAGCGTAGGCTCTGATTATGGCTACACCTTC. Translated: CASSVGSDYGYTF.

The chain links TRBV9 to TRBJ2-2; tentative D call: TRBD1 (5 bases). Trimming left V 4 bases short and J 0 bases short, with 13 bases between. Germline CDR1 SGDLS, CDR2 YYNGEE. The CDR3 sequence is 16 residues long. The CDR3 spells CASSFLSGPNTGELFF. CDR3 coding DNA: TGTGCCAGCAGCTTCCTATCAGGGCCGAACACCGGGGAGCTGTTTTTT.

The genes are TRBV6-5 and TRBJ1-3, with no clear D. The CDR3 spans 14 residues. The V end was cut by 5 bases, the J end by 3 bases, with 11 bases between. Looked up from germline, CDR1 is MNHEY and CDR2 is SVGAGI. In nucleotides, the CDR3 is TGTGCCAGCAGTGCCTCGAACTTTGGAAACACCATATATTTT. This translates into CASSASNFGNTIYF.

The chain uses TRBV18 and TRBJ1-1, with 7 bases identical to TRBD1. Germline V lookup: CDR1 KGHSH, CDR2 LQKENI. The V gene end was trimmed by 6 bases and the J gene end by 1 base; junction bases not matched to a gene: 2. The CDR3 contains 13 residues. The CDR3 loop reads CASSRDRNTEAFF. In DNA, the CDR3 is TGTGCCAGCTCGCGGGACAGGAACACTGAAGCTTTCTTT.

This chain uses TRBV7-8 with TRBJ1-2, with D unresolved. The CDR3 consists of 11 residues. Looked up from germline, CDR1 is SGHVS and CDR2 is FQNEAQ. V was shortened by 5 bases and J by 5 bases, with 6 bases between the two germline ends. This CDR3 is CASSPGYGYTF. As DNA, the CDR3 is TGTGCCAGCAGCCCCGGTTATGGCTACACCTTC.

This chain joins TRBV6-6 and TRBJ1-1, with D hard to call. Germline CDR1 and CDR2: MNHNY and SVGAGI (reference sequence). V lost 0 bases and J 2 bases, leaving 13 bases between the germline ends. CDR3 length: 16 residues. In nucleotides, the CDR3 is TGTGCCAGCAGTTACTCCCCAACTCCGGATAACACTGAAGCTTTCTTT. It translates to CASSYSPTPDNTEAFF.

This clone was observed a few times. The rearrangement joins TRBV5-1 to TRBJ1-2, with no clear D. The CDR3 spans 14 residues. Per the germline V gene, CDR1 is SGHRS and CDR2 is YFSETQ. V shed 4 bases and J shed 4 bases, with 14 bases lying between them. The CDR3 bases are TGCGCCAGCAGCCGGTCAGGACGCAGCTATGGCTACACCTTC. As protein: CASSRSGRSYGYTF.

Written as DNA, the CDR3 is TGCAGCGTGAGTGGGGCAGGTGGAAACACCATATATTTT. Protein sequence: CSVSGAGGNTIYF. The chain joins TRBV29-1 to TRBJ1-3; perhaps TRBD1 as D (5 bases). Looked up from germline, CDR1 is SQVTM and CDR2 is ANQGSEA. V lost 6 bases to trimming and J lost 3 bases, with 12 bases between them. The CDR3 runs 13 residues.

The chain has TRBV6-1 and TRBJ2-7, with 9 bases that match TRBD1. The germline gives CDR1 MNHNS, CDR2 SASEGT. The CDR3 totals 15 residues. The V segment lost 2 bases and the J segment 4 bases; nucleotides outside the gene matches: 6. Here the CDR3 reads CASSEMGQGLYEQYF. The CDR3 DNA reads TGTGCCAGCAGTGAAATGGGACAGGGACTGTACGAGCAGTACTTC.

This chain uses TRBV5-1 with TRBJ2-5; D uncertain. The CDR3 sequence is 14 residues long. With 0 bases removed from V and 4 bases from J, the gap between germline ends came to 10 bases. Germline V CDR1 and CDR2: SGHRS, YFSETQ. CDR3 nucleotides: TGCGCCAGCAGCTTGGGGATTGGAACAGAGACCCAGTACTTC. Its translation: CASSLGIGTETQYF.